This T cell receptor beta chain was recorded in a study of cytomegalovirus exposure and HLA in healthy donors. Across the study: A prior study identified approximately 120 million unique TCR beta sequences from 200 million or so T cells. General study findings and limits: Later analysis reportedly placed an Asian-associated ancestry cluster below the roughly 690-donor mean in N-insertions. Presence/absence analyses treated sequencing depth as roughly uniform across donors. As immune exposure information, only CMV serostatus was available.

In germline, CDR1 is KGHSH, CDR2 LQKENI. V gave up 3 bases and J gave up 3 bases; unmatched junction bases: 7. The CDR3 totals 16 residues. It was with 60 Vbeta and 13 Jbeta primers that the PCR ran. Produced via immunoSEQ multiplex PCR; TCRdb's table is partial and in-frame only. The table has 30,000 to 45,000 clones, just over 85% seen once. On this clone itself: Its antigen is undetermined.

Sequenced sample: PBMCs. This TCR was recovered from a woman aged 40 to 50 in good health and CMV-seropositive. J is TRBJ1-1 and V is TRBV18; 10 nucleotides agree with TRBD1. The CDR3 DNA follows: TGTGCCAGCTCACCCAGTGAGACAGGGGGCCACACTGAAGCTTTCTTT. It encodes CASSPSETGGHTEAFF.